The present T cell receptor beta chain was sequenced within a study of blood T cell repertoires in COVID-19. Study in general: T cells, B-cell-depleted T cells, or PBMCs supplied cDNA or gDNA.

Cohorts were assigned according to the clinical history that participants reported. The CDR3 extends over 14 amino acids. Germline V gene data show CDR1 as LNHDA and CDR2 as SQIVND (reference sequence). Trimming removed 6 bases from V and 5 bases from J; junction bases left unmatched: 8. Sequencing was performed with immunoSEQ multiplex PCR; in TCRdb, only in-frame clones are kept and a portion is missing. The repertoire includes roughly 250,000 clones, approximately 90% of them detected once, and 8% to 10% sits in the top ten. This sequence was found in a man aged 40-55 years who had recovered from COVID-19. The sequencing sample was made of PBMCs or T cells enriched from blood (not recorded which). This rearrangement joins TRBV19 to TRBJ2-5; 8 bases map to TRBD2. In DNA, the CDR3 is TGTGCCAGTAGGCCGGGTAGCGGGGTCGAGACCCAGTACTTC. It yields the protein CASRPGSGVETQYF.